The clone carrying this TCR beta chain occurred many times. The antigen is undetermined. The source of the sample is a study of T cell repertoires in cytomegalovirus infection. About the research overall: Both a matching HLA type and CMV infection were indicated by public TCR beta signatures.

Study observations and caveats: Identification of carriers of CMV plus the relevant HLA was performed using cumulative public TCR beta family frequency. Dominant in the ex vivo response were TCR beta clonotypes restricted by HLA-C and specific for CMV.

TCRdb passed the reads through MiXCR, listing each CDR3 protein once. The sample carries 300,000 or so distinct CDR3 sequences, 8% to 10% recorded once. Germline lookup yields CDR1 DFQATT and CDR2 SNEGSKA (reference sequence). V was trimmed by 3 bases and J by 6 bases, leaving 11 bases between them. This CDR3 spans 12 amino acids. The V gene is TRBV20-1, the J gene TRBJ1-2; D perhaps matches TRBD1 (5 bases). The sequencing sample was made of PBMCs. The receptor comes from a human donor in good health (CMV status not recorded). Some clones in this sample may be carry-over from other donors' samples. The DNA for the CDR3 is TGCAGTGCTAGGGGGGGGACCCATGGCTACACCTTC. This gives the protein CSARGGTHGYTF.